This entry is about one TCR beta chain. This entry comes from a study of OX40 agonist ivuxolimab in advanced cancers. Assay: immunoSEQ multiplex PCR; the TCRdb copy retains only in-frame clones and omits some. The repertoire holds around 53,000 clones, with approximately 87% as singletons. V lost 4 bases, J lost 2 bases, and 7 bases stayed unmatched. The CDR3 runs to 15 residues. Germline CDR1 reads SGHRS; CDR2 reads YFSETQ. The receptor was isolated from an adult with an advanced solid tumor such as melanoma, head and neck, liver or kidney cancer. The specimen was CD4+ or CD8+ T cells sorted from blood, collected in a trial of the OX40 agonist ivuxolimab. The chain carries TRBV5-1 and TRBJ2-7; TRBD1 aligns across 9 bases. The CDR3 spells CASSLTGTGPYEQYF. The CDR3 nucleotides are TGCGCCAGCAGCCTAACCGGGACAGGGCCCTACGAGCAGTACTTC.